This T cell receptor beta chain was sequenced for a study of blood T cell repertoires in COVID-19. The CDR3 runs to 11 residues. Looked up from germline, CDR1 is DFQATT and CDR2 is SNEGSKA (reference sequence). Trimming at V came to 7 bases and at J to 9 bases, leaving 3 bases not matched to a gene. The data were produced by immunoSEQ multiplex PCR, yet TCRdb's version contains in-frame clones alone and is incomplete. The table lists about 220,000 clones, around 80% of them singletons, with more than 8% in the top ten. V is TRBV20-1 and J is TRBJ2-1; 10 bases are a match to TRBD2. The clonotype comes from a woman aged 50 to 60 with acute or convalescent COVID-19. Source material: peripheral blood. The CDR3 loop is CSVSGRPEQFF. The DNA for the CDR3 is TGCAGTGTTAGCGGGAGGCCTGAGCAGTTCTTC.